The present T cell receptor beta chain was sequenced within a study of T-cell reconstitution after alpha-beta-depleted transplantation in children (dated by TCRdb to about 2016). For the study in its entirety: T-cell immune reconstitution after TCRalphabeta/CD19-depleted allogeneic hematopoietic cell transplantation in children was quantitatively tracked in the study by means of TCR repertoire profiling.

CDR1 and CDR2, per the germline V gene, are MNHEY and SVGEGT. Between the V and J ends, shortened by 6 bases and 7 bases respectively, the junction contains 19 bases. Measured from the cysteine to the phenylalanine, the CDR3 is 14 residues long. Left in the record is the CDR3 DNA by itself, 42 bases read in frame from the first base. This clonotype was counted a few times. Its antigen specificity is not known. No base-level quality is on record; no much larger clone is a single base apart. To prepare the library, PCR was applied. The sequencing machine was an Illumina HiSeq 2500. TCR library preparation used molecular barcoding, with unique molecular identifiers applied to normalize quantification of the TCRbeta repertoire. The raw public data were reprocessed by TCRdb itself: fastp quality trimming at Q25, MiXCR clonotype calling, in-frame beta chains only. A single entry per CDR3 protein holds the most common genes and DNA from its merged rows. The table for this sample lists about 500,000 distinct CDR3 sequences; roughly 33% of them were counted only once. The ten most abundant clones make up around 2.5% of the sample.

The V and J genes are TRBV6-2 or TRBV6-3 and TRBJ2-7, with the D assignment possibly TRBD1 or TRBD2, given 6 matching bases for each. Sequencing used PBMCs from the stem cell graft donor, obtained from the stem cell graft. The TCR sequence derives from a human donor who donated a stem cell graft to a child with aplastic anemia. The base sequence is TGTGCCAGCAGCCTCGGGGGCGCATCCGGTGAGCAGTACTTC. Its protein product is CASSLGGASGEQYF.